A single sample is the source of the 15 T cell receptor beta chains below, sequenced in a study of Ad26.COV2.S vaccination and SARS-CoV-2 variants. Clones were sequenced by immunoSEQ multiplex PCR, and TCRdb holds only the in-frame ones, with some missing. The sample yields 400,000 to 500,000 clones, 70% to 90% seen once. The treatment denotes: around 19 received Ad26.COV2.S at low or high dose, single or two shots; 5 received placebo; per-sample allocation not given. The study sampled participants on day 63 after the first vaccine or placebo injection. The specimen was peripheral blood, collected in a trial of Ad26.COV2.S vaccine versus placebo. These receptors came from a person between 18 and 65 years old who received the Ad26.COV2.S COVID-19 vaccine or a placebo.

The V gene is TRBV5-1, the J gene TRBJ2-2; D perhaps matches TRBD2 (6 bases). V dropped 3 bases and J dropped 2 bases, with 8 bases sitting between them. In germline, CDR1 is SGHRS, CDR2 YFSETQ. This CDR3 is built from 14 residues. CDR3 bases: TGCGCCAGCAGCTGGGGACTTAACACCGGGGAGCTGTTTTTT. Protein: CASSWGLNTGELFF.

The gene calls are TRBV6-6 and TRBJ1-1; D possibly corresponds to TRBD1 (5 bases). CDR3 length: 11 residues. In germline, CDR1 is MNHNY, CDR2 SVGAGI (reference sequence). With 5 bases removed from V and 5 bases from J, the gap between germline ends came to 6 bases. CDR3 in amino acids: CASSGATEAFF. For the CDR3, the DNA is TGTGCCAGCAGTGGGGCGACTGAAGCTTTCTTT.

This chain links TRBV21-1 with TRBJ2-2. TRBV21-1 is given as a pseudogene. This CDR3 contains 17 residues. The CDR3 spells CASSKVNRTTNTGELFF. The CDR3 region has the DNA TGTGCCAGCAGCAAAGTTAATAGGACGACAAACACCGGGGAGCTGTTTTTT.

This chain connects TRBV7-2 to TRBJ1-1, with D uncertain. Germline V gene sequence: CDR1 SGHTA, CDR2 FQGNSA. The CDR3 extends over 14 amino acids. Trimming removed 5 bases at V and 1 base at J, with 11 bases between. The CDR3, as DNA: TGTGCCAGCAGCCCCCGGGAAAGGAACACTGAAGCTTTCTTT. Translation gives CASSPRERNTEAFF.

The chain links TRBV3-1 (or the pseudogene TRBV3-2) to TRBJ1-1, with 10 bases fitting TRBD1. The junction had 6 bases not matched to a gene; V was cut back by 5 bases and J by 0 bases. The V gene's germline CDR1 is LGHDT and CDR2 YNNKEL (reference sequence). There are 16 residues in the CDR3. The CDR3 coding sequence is TGTGCCAGCAGCAGGGACAGGGGTAACGTGAACACTGAAGCTTTCTTT. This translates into CASSRDRGNVNTEAFF.

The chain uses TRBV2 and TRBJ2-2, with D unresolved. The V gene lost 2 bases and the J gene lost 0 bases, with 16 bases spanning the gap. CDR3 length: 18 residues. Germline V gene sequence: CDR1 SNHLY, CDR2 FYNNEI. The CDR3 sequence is CASSEPDGRLSNTGELFF. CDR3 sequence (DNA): TGTGCCAGCAGTGAACCGGACGGAAGGCTTTCGAACACCGGGGAGCTGTTTTTT.

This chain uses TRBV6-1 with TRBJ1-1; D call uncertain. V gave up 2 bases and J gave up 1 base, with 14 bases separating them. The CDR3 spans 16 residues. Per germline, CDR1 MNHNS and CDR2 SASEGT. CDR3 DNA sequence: TGTGCCAGCAGTGAAACGGCACCATGGGGGAACACTGAAGCTTTCTTT. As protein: CASSETAPWGNTEAFF.

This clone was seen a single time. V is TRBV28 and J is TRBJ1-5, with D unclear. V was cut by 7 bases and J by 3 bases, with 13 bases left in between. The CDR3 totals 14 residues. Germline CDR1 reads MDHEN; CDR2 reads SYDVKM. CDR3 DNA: TGTGCCAGCACCGGGCCACCGTCCAATCAGCCCCAGCATTTT. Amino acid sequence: CASTGPPSNQPQHF. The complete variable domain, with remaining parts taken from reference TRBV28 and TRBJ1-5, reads DVKVTQSSRYLVKRTGEKVFLECVQDMDHENMFWYRQDPGLGLRLIYFSYDVKMKEKGDIPEGYSVSREKKERFSLILESASTNQTSMYLCASTGPPSNQPQHFGDGTRLSIL.

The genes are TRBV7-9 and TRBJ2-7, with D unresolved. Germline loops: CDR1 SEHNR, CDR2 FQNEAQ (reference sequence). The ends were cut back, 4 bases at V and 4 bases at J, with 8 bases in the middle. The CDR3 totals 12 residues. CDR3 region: CASSSAGYEQYF. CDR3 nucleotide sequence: TGTGCCAGCAGCTCTGCAGGTTACGAGCAGTACTTC.

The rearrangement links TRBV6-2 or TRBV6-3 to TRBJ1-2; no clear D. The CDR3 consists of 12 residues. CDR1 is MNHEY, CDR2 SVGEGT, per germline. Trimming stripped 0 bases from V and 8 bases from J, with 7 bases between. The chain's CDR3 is CASSYSEGGYTF. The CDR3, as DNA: TGTGCCAGCAGTTACTCTGAAGGGGGCTACACCTTC.

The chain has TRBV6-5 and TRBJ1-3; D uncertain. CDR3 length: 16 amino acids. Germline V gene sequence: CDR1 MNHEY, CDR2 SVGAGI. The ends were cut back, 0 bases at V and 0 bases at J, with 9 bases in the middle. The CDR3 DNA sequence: TGTGCCAGCAGTTACTCTGGGGAAAGCTCTGGAAACACCATATATTTT. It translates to CASSYSGESSGNTIYF.

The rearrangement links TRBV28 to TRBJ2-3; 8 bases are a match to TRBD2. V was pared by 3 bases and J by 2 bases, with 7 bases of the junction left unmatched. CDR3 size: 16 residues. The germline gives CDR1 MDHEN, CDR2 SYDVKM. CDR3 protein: CASSFNKRGYTDTQYF. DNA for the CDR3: TGTGCCAGCAGTTTTAATAAGCGGGGGTACACAGATACGCAGTATTTT. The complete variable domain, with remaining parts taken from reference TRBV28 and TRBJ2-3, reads DVKVTQSSRYLVKRTGEKVFLECVQDMDHENMFWYRQDPGLGLRLIYFSYDVKMKEKGDIPEGYSVSREKKERFSLILESASTNQTSMYLCASSFNKRGYTDTQYFGPGTRLTVL.

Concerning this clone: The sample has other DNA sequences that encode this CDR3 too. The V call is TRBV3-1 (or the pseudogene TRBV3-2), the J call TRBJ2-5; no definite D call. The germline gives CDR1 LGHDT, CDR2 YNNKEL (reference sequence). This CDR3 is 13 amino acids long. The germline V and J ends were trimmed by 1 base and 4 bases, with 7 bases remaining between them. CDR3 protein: CASSQVEGETQYF. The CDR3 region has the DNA TGTGCCAGCAGCCAAGTAGAAGGAGAGACCCAGTACTTC.

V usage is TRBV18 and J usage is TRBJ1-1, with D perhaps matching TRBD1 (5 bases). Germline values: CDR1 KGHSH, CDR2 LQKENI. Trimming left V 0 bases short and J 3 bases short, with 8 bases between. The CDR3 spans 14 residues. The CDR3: CASSPPTTDTEAFF. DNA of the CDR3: TGTGCCAGCTCACCACCGACGACAGACACTGAAGCTTTCTTT.

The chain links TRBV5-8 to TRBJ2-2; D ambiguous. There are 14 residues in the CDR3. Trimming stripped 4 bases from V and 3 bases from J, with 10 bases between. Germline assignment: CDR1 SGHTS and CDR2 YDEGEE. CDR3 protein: CASSTGSYTGELFF. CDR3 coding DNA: TGTGCCAGCAGCACCGGGTCATACACCGGGGAGCTGTTTTTT.